This TCR beta chain was identified during a study of response to subunit inactivated influenza vaccine. Study-wide results and limits: The authors proposed limited new T cell recruitment per seasonal influenza vaccination.

TCRdb reprocessed the RT-PCR reads via MiXCR and lists one record per CDR3 protein. The sample consists of 500,000 to 750,000 distinct CDR3 sequences, 11% to 15% of them appearing once. A few counts support this clonotype. Its antigen is unidentified. The CDR3 totals 17 residues. The V gene's germline CDR1 is MDHEN and CDR2 SYDVKM. Deletions cut 0 bases from V and 0 bases from J, with 11 bases between. The input for sequencing was PBMCs from blood, taken about 12 days after vaccination. V gene TRBV28 combines with J gene TRBJ2-2, with unresolved D. The source is a man aged 50 to 60 who received an inactivated influenza vaccine. The CDR3 DNA reads as TGTGCCAGCAGTTTATGGGGGTACCCGACGAACACCGGGGAGCTGTTTTTT. It specifies CASSLWGYPTNTGELFF.